This paragraph reports one T cell receptor beta chain. Here immunoSEQ multiplex PCR was the method, and the copy in TCRdb shows in-frame clones only, minus some. The sample holds more than 85,000 clones, 90% seen once. These data are taken from a study of blood T cell repertoires in COVID-19. Across the whole study: PBMCs, B-cell-depleted T cells, or T cells were the source of the cDNA or gDNA that made up the material.

Input material: peripheral blood. The origin of this receptor is a man aged 60 to 75 with acute or convalescent COVID-19.

CDR3 bases: TGTGCCAGCACCCCTTTGGTTGGGGGACAGGGTACGCAGTATTTT. Protein: CASTPLVGGQGTQYF. The chain joins TRBV7-2 to TRBJ2-3; 9 bases line up with TRBD1. This CDR3 region has 15 residues. The V gene end was trimmed by 7 bases and the J gene end by 8 bases; junction bases not matched to a gene: 13. Germline lookup yields CDR1 SGHTA and CDR2 FQGNSA. Based on the CDR3 plus reference TRBV7-2 and TRBJ2-3, the full variable domain is GAGVSQSPSNKVTEKGKDVELRCDPISGHTALYWYRQSLGQGLEFLIYFQGNSAPDKSGLPSDRFSAERTGGSVSTLTIQRTQQEDSAVYLCASTPLVGGQGTQYFGPGTRLTVL.